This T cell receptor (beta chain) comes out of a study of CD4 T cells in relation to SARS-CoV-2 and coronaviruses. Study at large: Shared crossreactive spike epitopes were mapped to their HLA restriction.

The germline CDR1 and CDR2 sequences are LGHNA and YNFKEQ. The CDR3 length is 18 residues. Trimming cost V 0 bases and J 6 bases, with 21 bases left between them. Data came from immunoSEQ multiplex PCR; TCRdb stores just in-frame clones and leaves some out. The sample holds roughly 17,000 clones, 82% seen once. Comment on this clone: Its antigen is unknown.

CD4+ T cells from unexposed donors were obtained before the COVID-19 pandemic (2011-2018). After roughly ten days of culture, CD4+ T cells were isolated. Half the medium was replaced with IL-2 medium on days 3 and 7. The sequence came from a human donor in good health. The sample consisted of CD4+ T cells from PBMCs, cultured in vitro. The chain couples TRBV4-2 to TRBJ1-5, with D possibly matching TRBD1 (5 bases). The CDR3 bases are TGTGCCAGCAGCCAAGATGCTGGGGCCGGGGGGTTGGGTCAGCCCCAGCATTTT. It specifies CASSQDAGAGGLGQPQHF.